This entry features one T cell receptor beta chain sequence. The antigen remains unidentified. Positive CCR7 selection of CD45RO-negative cells yielded the naive CD8 cells, and terminally differentiated effector memory CD45RA+ cells were excluded. The data stem from a study of shared clonotypes between healthy human individuals. The overall study: CD4 naive cells filled three plates per donor, CD4 memory three, CD8 naive two and CD8 memory one.

Notes on the study in general: Blood alone was sampled, and tissue repertoires likely differ. Naive subsets generally exceeded memory subsets in estimated richness.

The method was immunoSEQ multiplex PCR; TCRdb's version includes in-frame clones alone and lacks a portion of them. Here the sample spans approximately 590,000 clones, around 95% being singletons. Trimming removed 5 bases from V and 4 bases from J, with 15 bases in between. This CDR3 is 15 amino acids long. Germline lookup yields CDR1 LNHNV and CDR2 YYDKDF (reference sequence). The receptor comes from a woman younger than 45 in good health. Material for sequencing was naive CD8+ T cells sorted from blood. This chain uses TRBV15 with TRBJ2-1; D is perhaps TRBD1 (6 bases). CDR3 loop: CATSGRQAVYNEQFF. CDR3 sequence (DNA): TGTGCCACCAGCGGGAGACAGGCTGTTTACAATGAGCAGTTCTTC.